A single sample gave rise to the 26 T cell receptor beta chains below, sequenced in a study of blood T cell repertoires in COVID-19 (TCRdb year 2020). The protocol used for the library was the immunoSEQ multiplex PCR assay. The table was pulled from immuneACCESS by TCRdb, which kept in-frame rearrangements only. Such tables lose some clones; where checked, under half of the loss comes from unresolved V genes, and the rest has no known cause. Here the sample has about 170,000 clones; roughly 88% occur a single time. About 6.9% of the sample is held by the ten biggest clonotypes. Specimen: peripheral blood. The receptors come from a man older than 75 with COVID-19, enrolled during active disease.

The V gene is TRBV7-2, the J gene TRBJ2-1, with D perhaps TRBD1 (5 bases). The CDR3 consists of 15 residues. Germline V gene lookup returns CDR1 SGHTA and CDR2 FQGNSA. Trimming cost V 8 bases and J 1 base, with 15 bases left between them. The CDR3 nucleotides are TGTGCCAGCTCTCGCCTTCAGGGTTCCTACAATGAGCAGTTCTTC. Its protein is CASSRLQGSYNEQFF.

CDR3 coding DNA: TGTGCCAGCAGCCCCGGGGGGACTCTGGCGGGGAATGAGCAGTTCTTC. Translating it yields CASSPGGTLAGNEQFF. V and J are TRBV5-4 and TRBJ2-1; TRBD2 aligns across 7 bases. The CDR3 has 16 amino acids. V was pared by 4 bases and J by 7 bases, with 14 bases of the junction left unmatched. CDR1 is SGHNT and CDR2 is YYREEE in the germline V gene (reference sequence).

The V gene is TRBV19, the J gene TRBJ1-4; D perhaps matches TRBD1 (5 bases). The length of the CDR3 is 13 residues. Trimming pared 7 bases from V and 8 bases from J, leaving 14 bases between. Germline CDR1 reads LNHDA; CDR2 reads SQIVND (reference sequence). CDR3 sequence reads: CASIDSVREKLFF. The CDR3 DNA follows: TGTGCCAGTATCGACAGCGTCCGGGAAAAACTGTTTTTT.

The CDR3 coding sequence is TGTGCCAGTAATCCAGGTGATCAGCCCCAGCATTTT. This sequence encodes CASNPGDQPQHF. This chain connects TRBV19 to TRBJ1-5; D not resolved. Trimming pared 7 bases from V and 5 bases from J, leaving 9 bases between. Germline V CDR1 and CDR2: LNHDA, SQIVND (reference sequence). This CDR3 region has 12 residues.

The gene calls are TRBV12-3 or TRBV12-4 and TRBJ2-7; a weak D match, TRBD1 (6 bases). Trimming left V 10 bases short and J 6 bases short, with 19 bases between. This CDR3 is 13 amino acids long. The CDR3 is CATEVAGVTEQYF. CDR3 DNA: TGTGCCACTGAGGTGGCAGGGGTAACCGAGCAGTACTTC.

The CDR3 protein is CASRSRGGSNQPQHF. The CDR3 DNA reads as TGTGCCAGTAGAAGCAGGGGAGGGAGCAATCAGCCCCAGCATTTT. This chain connects TRBV19 to TRBJ1-5, with TRBD1 as a possible D gene (6 bases). The V gene's germline CDR1 is LNHDA and CDR2 SQIVND (reference sequence). V lost 6 bases to trimming and J lost 1 base, with 13 bases between them. This CDR3 has 15 residues.

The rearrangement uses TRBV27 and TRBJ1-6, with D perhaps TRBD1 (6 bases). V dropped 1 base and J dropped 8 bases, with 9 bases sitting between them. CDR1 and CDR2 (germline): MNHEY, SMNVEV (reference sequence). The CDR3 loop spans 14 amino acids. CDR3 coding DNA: TGTGCCAGCAGTTTATACAGGGCGGATTCACCCCTCCACTTT. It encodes CASSLYRADSPLHF.

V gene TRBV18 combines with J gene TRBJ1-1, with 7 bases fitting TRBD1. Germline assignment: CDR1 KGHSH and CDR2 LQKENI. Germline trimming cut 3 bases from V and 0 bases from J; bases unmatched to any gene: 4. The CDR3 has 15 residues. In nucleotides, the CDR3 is TGTGCCAGCTCACCTAGGGGGCAGGTGAACACTGAAGCTTTCTTT. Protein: CASSPRGQVNTEAFF.

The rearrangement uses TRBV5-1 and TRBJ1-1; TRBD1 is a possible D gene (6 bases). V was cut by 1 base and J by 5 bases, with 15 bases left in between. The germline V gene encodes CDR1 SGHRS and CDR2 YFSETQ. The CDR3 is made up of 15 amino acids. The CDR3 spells CASSLTGDKGTEAFF. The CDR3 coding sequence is TGCGCCAGCAGCTTGACCGGGGACAAGGGGACTGAAGCTTTCTTT.

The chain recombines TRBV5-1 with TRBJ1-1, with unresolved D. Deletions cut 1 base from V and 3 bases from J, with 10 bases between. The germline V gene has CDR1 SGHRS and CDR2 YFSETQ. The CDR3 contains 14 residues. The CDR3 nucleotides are TGCGCCAGCAGCTTGATATACGGGGACACTGAAGCTTTCTTT. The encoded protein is CASSLIYGDTEAFF.

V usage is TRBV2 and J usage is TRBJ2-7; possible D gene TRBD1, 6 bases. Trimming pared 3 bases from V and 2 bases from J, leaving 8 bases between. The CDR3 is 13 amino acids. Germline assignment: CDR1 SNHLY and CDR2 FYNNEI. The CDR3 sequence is CASSDRGAYEQYF. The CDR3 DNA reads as TGTGCCAGCAGTGACAGGGGCGCCTACGAGCAGTACTTC.

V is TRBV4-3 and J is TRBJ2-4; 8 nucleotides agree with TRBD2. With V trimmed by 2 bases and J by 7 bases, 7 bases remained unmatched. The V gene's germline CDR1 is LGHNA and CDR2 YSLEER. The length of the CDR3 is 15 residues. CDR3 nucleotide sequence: TGCGCCAGCAGCCAATCTGGTCGGGGGGGGAACATTCAGTACTTC. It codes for CASSQSGRGGNIQYF.

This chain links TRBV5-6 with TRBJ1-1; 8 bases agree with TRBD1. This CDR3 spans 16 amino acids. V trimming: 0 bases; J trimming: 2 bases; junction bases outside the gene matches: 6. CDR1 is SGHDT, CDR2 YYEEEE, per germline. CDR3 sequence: CASSLALTGVNTEAFF. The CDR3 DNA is TGTGCCAGCAGCTTGGCCCTGACAGGGGTAAACACTGAAGCTTTCTTT. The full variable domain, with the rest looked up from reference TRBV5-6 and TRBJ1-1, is DAGVTQSPTHLIKTRGQQVTLRCSPKSGHDTVSWYQQALGQGPQFIFQYYEEEERQRGNFPDRFSGHQFPNYSSELNVNALLLGDSALYLCASSLALTGVNTEAFFGQGTRLTVV.

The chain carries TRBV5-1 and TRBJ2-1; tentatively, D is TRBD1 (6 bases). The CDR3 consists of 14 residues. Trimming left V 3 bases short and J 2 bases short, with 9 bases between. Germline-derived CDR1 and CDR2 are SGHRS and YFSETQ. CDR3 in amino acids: CASSWGQAYNEQFF. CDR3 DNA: TGCGCCAGCAGCTGGGGGCAGGCCTACAATGAGCAGTTCTTC.

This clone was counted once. The CDR3 region is CASSLGGDSNQPQHF. In nucleotides, the CDR3 is TGTGCCAGCAGCTTAGGGGGAGATAGCAATCAGCCCCAGCATTTT. This rearrangement joins TRBV7-2 to TRBJ1-5; D is ambiguous. Germline loops: CDR1 SGHTA, CDR2 FQGNSA. Trimming took off 1 base at V and 0 bases at J, with 7 bases between the two ends. This CDR3 region has 15 residues.

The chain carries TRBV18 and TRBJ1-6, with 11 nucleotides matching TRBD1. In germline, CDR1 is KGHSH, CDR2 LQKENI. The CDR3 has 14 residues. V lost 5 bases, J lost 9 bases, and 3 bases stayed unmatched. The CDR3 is CASSSDRGLSPLHF. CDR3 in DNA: TGTGCCAGCTCATCGGACAGGGGGCTTTCACCCCTCCACTTT.

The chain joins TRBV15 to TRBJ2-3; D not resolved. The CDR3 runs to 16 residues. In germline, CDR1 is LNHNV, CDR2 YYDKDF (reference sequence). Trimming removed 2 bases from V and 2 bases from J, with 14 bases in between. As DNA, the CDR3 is TGTGCCACCAGCAGATCTCTGGAGAGAACCACAGATACGCAGTATTTT. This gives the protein CATSRSLERTTDTQYF. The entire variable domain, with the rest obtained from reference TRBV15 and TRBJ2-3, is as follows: DAMVIQNPRYQVTQFGKPVTLSCSQTLNHNVMYWYQQKSSQAPKLLFHYYDKDFNNEADTPDNFQSRRPNTSFCFLDIRSPGLGDTAMYLCATSRSLERTTDTQYFGPGTRLTVL.

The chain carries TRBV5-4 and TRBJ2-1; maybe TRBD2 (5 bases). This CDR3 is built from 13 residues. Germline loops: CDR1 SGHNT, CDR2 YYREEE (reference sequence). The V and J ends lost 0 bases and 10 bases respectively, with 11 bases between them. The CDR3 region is CASSLVGGREQFF. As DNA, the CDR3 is TGTGCCAGCAGCTTGGTTGGAGGCAGGGAGCAGTTCTTC.

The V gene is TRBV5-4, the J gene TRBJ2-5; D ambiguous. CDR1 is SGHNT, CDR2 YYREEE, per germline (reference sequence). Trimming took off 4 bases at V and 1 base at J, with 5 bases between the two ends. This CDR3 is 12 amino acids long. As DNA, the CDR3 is TGTGCCAGCAGCGGCATCCAAGAGACCCAGTACTTC. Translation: CASSGIQETQYF.

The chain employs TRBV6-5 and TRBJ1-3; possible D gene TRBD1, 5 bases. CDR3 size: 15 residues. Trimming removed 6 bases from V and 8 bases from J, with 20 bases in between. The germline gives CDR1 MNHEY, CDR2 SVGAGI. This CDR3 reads CASSPDIDAGYTIYF. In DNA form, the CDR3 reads TGTGCCAGCAGCCCGGACATAGACGCTGGGTACACCATATATTTT.

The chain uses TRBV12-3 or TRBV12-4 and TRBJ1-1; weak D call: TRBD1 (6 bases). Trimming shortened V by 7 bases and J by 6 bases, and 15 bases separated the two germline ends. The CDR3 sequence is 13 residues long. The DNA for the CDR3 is TGTGCCAGCATCATCAGGGGTAGGGCTGAAGCTTTCTTT. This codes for CASIIRGRAEAFF.

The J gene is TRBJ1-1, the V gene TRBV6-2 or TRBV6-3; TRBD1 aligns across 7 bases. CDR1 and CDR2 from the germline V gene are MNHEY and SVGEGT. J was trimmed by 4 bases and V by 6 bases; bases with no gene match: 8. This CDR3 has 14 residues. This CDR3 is CASSPGAGGTEAFF. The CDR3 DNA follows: TGTGCCAGCAGCCCCGGGGCAGGGGGCACTGAAGCTTTCTTT.

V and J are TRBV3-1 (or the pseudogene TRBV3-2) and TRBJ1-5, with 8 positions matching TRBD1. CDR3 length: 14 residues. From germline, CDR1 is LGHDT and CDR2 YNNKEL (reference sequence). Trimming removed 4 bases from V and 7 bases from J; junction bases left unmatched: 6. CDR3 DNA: TGTGCCAGCAGCCTCGGACAGGGAGGACAGCCCCAGCATTTT. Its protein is CASSLGQGGQPQHF.

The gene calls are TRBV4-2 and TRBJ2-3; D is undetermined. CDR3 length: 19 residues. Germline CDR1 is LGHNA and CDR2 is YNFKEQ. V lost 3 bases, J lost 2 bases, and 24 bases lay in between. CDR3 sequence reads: CASSQENRWKRIDTDTQYF. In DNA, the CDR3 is TGTGCCAGCAGCCAGGAGAATAGGTGGAAGAGAATCGACACAGATACGCAGTATTTT.

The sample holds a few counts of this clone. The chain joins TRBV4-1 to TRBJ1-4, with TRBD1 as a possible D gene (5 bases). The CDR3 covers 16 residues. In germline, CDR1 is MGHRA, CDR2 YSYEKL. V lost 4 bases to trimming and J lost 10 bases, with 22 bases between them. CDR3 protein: CASSPMIRGTEGKLFF. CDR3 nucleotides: TGCGCCAGCAGCCCGATGATCCGGGGGACCGAGGGAAAACTGTTTTTT.

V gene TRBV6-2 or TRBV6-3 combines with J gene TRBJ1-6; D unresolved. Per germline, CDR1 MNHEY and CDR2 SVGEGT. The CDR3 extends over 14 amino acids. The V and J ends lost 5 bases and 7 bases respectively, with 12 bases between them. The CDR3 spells CASSGSRGNSPLHF. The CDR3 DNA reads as TGTGCCAGCAGTGGGAGTAGAGGGAATTCACCCCTCCACTTT.